The 8 T cell receptor beta chains presented below share a single source sample, sequenced in a study of type 1 and type 2 diabetes patients. PCR was run on genomic DNA. Multiplex PCR with 30 forward and 13 reverse primers amplified the TCR beta CDR3. TCRdb recomputed calls from the multiplex PCR reads with MiXCR, one row per CDR3 protein. The table shows fewer than 300,000 distinct CDR3 sequences, with around 47% occurring only once. Sample: peripheral blood mononuclear cells (PBMCs). The origin of the receptors is a man in his late teens or twenties with type 2 diabetes.

CDR3 nucleotide sequence: TGTGCCAGCAGCTTGTGGGACAGGGGCAATGAGCAGTTCTTC. It translates to CASSLWDRGNEQFF. V and J are TRBV5-5 and TRBJ2-1, with 10 bases identical to TRBD1. The junction had 1 base not matched to a gene; V was cut back by 1 base and J by 6 bases. This CDR3 has 14 amino acids. Germline V gene data show CDR1 as SGHKS and CDR2 as YYEKEE (reference sequence).

This clonotype was seen a few times. The chain couples TRBV12-3 or TRBV12-4 to TRBJ1-1; unclear D gene. This CDR3 spans 13 amino acids. Deletions cut 3 bases from V and 0 bases from J, with 5 bases between. CDR3 sequence: CASSFSMNTEAFF. CDR3 bases: TGTGCCAGCAGTTTCTCCATGAACACTGAAGCTTTCTTT.

The table lists this clonotype with a few counts. V and J are TRBV2 and TRBJ1-2; 9 bases line up with TRBD1. Germline V gene sequence: CDR1 SNHLY, CDR2 FYNNEI. This CDR3 contains 14 residues. V gave up 5 bases and J gave up 3 bases; unmatched junction bases: 4. CDR3 coding DNA: TGTGCCAGCAGTAAACAGGGGGCTGACTATGGCTACACCTTC. Translated, it gives CASSKQGADYGYTF.

For this clonotype: One junction end does not reproduce the germline sequence, and a read error may be involved. The chain combines TRBV7-6 with TRBJ1-4; D ambiguous. CDR3 length: 11 residues. From germline, CDR1 is SGHVS and CDR2 FNYEAQ. In DNA form, the CDR3 reads TGTGCCAGCAGCCCCACCGGGGTTCGGGTCTTT. As protein: CASSPTGVRVF. Filled out from reference TRBV7-6 and TRBJ1-4, the complete variable domain reads GAGVSQSPRYKVTKRGQDVALRCDPISGHVSLYWYRQALGQGPEFLTYFNYEAQQDKSGLPNDRFSAERPEGSISTLTIQRTEQRDSAMYRCASSPTGVRVFGSGTQLSVL.

The CDR3 coding sequence is TGTGCCAGCAGTTTTTCCGGAGCCGGAAGCAATGAGCAGTTCTTC. Amino acids: CASSFSGAGSNEQFF. V is TRBV27 and J is TRBJ2-5, with D unresolved. The J call may be incorrect, as the DNA end agrees better with TRBJ2-1. The CDR3 consists of 15 residues. Germline V lookup: CDR1 MNHEY, CDR2 SMNVEV (reference sequence).

In the case of this clonotype: This may arise from a read error, as a much more abundant clone is one base away. This chain links TRBV12-3 or TRBV12-4 with TRBJ1-6; D gene uncertain. The CDR3 has 12 residues. The CDR3 spells CASSFGNSPFHF. The CDR3 DNA reads TGTGCCAGCAGTTTTGGGAATTCACCCTTCCACTTT.

A few counts support this clonotype. The rearrangement links TRBV4-1 to TRBJ1-5; weak D call: TRBD1 (6 bases). The CDR3 has 16 amino acids. The germline CDR1 and CDR2 sequences are MGHRA and YSYEKL. Trimming stripped 1 base from V and 5 bases from J, with 15 bases between. The CDR3 region has the DNA TGCGCCAGCAGCCAAGCCGTACAGGGAGGTGATCAGCCCCAGCATTTT. Encoded protein: CASSQAVQGGDQPQHF.

This clonotype was observed many times. The CDR3 region has the DNA TGTGCCATCAGCCTACTAGCGGGAGAAGAGACCCAGTACTTC. Protein product: CAISLLAGEETQYF. The chain combines TRBV10-3 with TRBJ2-5, with TRBD2 matching over 11 bases. Germline CDR1 ENHRY, CDR2 SYGVKD. With 6 bases clipped from V and 3 bases from J, the junction kept 3 bases outside the gene matches. The CDR3 sequence is 14 residues long.